The 9 T cell receptor beta chains in this list originate from one sample, sequenced in a study of blood T cells in healthy people across ages. Together with a sample-barcoded 5' primer, a J-beta primer mix was included in a second PCR lasting roughly 7 to 11 cycles. TCRdb processed the 5' RACE reads anew with MiXCR; each CDR3 protein has one entry. The table shows under 1,000,000 distinct CDR3 sequences, with roughly 34% occurring only once. What was sequenced was blood. These receptors were collected from a man aged 18 to 30 in good health.

With respect to this clonotype: This may arise from a read error, as a much more abundant clone is one base away. The CDR3 loop reads CARSIGETQYF. The CDR3 nucleotides are TGTGCCAGGAGTATAGGGGAGACCCAGTACTTC. The rearrangement links TRBV19 to TRBJ2-5, with D uncertain. Germline loops: CDR1 LNHDA, CDR2 SQIVND (reference sequence). The CDR3 totals 11 residues.

The CDR3 is CASLSGVSTEAFF. The CDR3 DNA follows: TGTGCCAGCCTCTCAGGGGTAAGCACTGAAGCTTTCTTT. The chain couples TRBV27 to TRBJ1-1; tentatively, D is TRBD1 (6 bases). This CDR3 has 13 residues. The germline CDR1 and CDR2 sequences are MNHEY and SMNVEV (reference sequence). With 8 bases removed from V and 4 bases from J, the gap between germline ends came to 14 bases.

There are many counts of this clonotype. This rearrangement joins TRBV20-1 to TRBJ2-7; weak D call: TRBD2 (5 bases). The CDR3 extends over 13 amino acids. CDR1 is DFQATT, CDR2 SNEGSKA, per germline (reference sequence). V was shortened by 4 bases and J by 0 bases, with 10 bases between the two germline ends. CDR3 amino acids: CSAMKTNSYEQYF. CDR3 coding DNA: TGCAGTGCTATGAAGACTAACTCCTACGAGCAGTACTTC.

This clonotype was counted a few times. The rearrangement joins TRBV19 to TRBJ1-5, with 7 bases fitting TRBD1. This CDR3 region has 14 residues. Trimming at V came to 6 bases and at J to 5 bases, leaving 7 bases not matched to a gene. Germline CDR1 reads LNHDA; CDR2 reads SQIVND (reference sequence). CDR3 sequence reads: CASRITGVDQPQHF. CDR3 nucleotide sequence: TGTGCCAGTAGAATAACAGGGGTCGATCAGCCCCAGCATTTT.

In regard to this clonotype: One junction end disagrees with the germline gene, perhaps due to a read error. The chain joins TRBV4-3 to TRBJ1-1, with D perhaps matching TRBD1 (6 bases). Germline CDR1 and CDR2: LGHNA and YSLEER. The CDR3 loop spans 16 amino acids. CDR3 nucleotide sequence: TGCGCCAGCAGCCAAGATTTTGCGGGGGCGAACGCTGAAGCTTTCTTT. This translates into CASSQDFAGANAEAFF.

This clonotype has only a few counts. The chain combines TRBV5-1 with TRBJ2-1; TRBD1 agrees at 11 bases. V was pared by 4 bases and J by 5 bases, with 8 bases of the junction left unmatched. The CDR3 runs to 16 residues. Germline V lookup: CDR1 SGHRS, CDR2 YFSETQ. The CDR3, as DNA: TGCGCCAGCAGCCCCTGGACAGGGGGCCCCGACAATGAGCAGTTCTTC. Protein product: CASSPWTGGPDNEQFF.

For the CDR3, the DNA is TGTGCCAGCAGCCCGATACTAGCAGGGGAGTCGTTCTTC. Protein: CASSPILAGESFF. The rearrangement links TRBV7-2 to TRBJ2-1, with D tentatively TRBD1 or TRBD2 (6 bases each). Deletions cut 5 bases from V and 15 bases from J, with 20 bases between. Germline V CDR1 and CDR2: SGHTA, FQGNSA. The CDR3 loop spans 13 amino acids.

The chain links TRBV10-3 to TRBJ2-4, with D perhaps TRBD1 (5 bases). The J call is doubtful: the DNA matches TRBJ2-7 better. CDR3 length: 14 residues. The germline V gene has CDR1 ENHRY and CDR2 SYGVKD. In DNA, the CDR3 is TGTGCCATCAAGGGCGCAGGGCCCGACTACGAGCAGTACTTC. It is translated as CAIKGAGPDYEQYF.

In its sample, this clonotype was seen a few times. The chain recombines TRBV10-3 with TRBJ1-2; 9 bases fit TRBD1. With V trimmed by 6 bases and J by 8 bases, 19 bases remained unmatched. Germline CDR1 reads ENHRY; CDR2 reads SYGVKD. The CDR3 totals 17 residues. This CDR3 is CAIRSSPRTGGAWGYTF. The CDR3 DNA follows: TGTGCCATCAGATCGAGCCCGAGAACAGGGGGCGCGTGGGGCTACACCTTC.